Each of the 10 T cell receptor beta chains below was sequenced from the same sample in a study of beta chain features in type 1 diabetes. Study-wide points: TCRB CDR3s from Type 1 diabetes patients were moderately but significantly shorter in all four CD4+ subsets.

Expressed TCRB transcripts were sequenced because the entire RNA isolate underwent reverse transcription. The protocol was immunoSEQ multiplex PCR, while the TCRdb copy is restricted to in-frame clones and leaves out a portion. The sample lists a few hundred thousand clones; 14% were seen once. These receptors lack a known antigen. Sequenced material: naive CD4+ T cells from blood. Receptors originate from a young man with type 1 diabetes.

The rearrangement uses TRBV5-1 and TRBJ2-7; TRBD1 aligns across 8 bases. CDR3 length: 15 amino acids. With V trimmed by 1 base and J by 1 base, 4 bases remained unmatched. Looked up from germline, CDR1 is SGHRS and CDR2 is YFSETQ. The CDR3 spells CASSLSRTGSYEQYF. DNA of the CDR3: TGCGCCAGCAGCTTGTCGCGGACAGGGTCCTACGAGCAGTACTTC.

There are a few counts of this clone. V gene TRBV19 combines with J gene TRBJ2-7; 7 bases match TRBD2. V trimming: 5 bases; J trimming: 5 bases; junction bases outside the gene matches: 12. The CDR3 covers 15 residues. Germline loops: CDR1 LNHDA, CDR2 SQIVND (reference sequence). The CDR3 nucleotides are TGTGCCAGTAGTCCGCATTCTAGCGGCCGGGACGAGCAGTACTTC. Protein: CASSPHSSGRDEQYF.

In its sample, this clone was seen a few times. CDR3 sequence (DNA): TGTGCCAGCAGTGAATCCGACAGGGGGTTGTATGGCTACACCTTC. Amino acid sequence: CASSESDRGLYGYTF. The chain combines TRBV25-1 with TRBJ1-2, with 9 bases lining up with TRBD1. Germline V lookup: CDR1 MGHDK, CDR2 SYGVNS. V shed 1 base and J 5 bases; nucleotides not matched to a gene: 5. This CDR3 has 15 amino acids.

This sequence joins TRBV9 and TRBJ2-3; 14 bases map to TRBD2. V was pared by 4 bases and J by 4 bases, with 5 bases of the junction left unmatched. Germline-derived CDR1 and CDR2 are SGDLS and YYNGEE. The CDR3 length is 16 residues. The CDR3 sequence: CASSYGLAGGADTQYF. The CDR3 coding sequence is TGTGCCAGCAGCTACGGACTAGCGGGAGGAGCAGATACGCAGTATTTT.

This clone was picked up a small number of times. The gene calls are TRBV10-3 and TRBJ2-5; D is ambiguous. This CDR3 contains 13 residues. V shed 3 bases and J shed 4 bases, with 9 bases lying between them. Germline V gene lookup returns CDR1 ENHRY and CDR2 SYGVKD. CDR3 nucleotide sequence: TGTGCCATCAGTGATAAGTCGGGAGAGACCCAGTACTTC. Translated, it gives CAISDKSGETQYF.

The chain combines TRBV5-1 with TRBJ2-7; a possible D gene is TRBD2 (6 bases). CDR1 and CDR2 from the germline V gene are SGHRS and YFSETQ. The ends were cut back, 7 bases at V and 0 bases at J, with 17 bases in the middle. This CDR3 region has 15 residues. The CDR3 DNA is TGCGCCAGCCGGCGAGGATGGGAGGTCTCCTACGAGCAGTACTTC. It encodes CASRRGWEVSYEQYF.

The rearrangement joins TRBV7-9 to TRBJ1-3; no firm D call. This CDR3 comprises 13 residues. CDR1 is SEHNR and CDR2 is FQNEAQ in the germline V gene (reference sequence). Between the trimmed V and J ends, which lost 1 base and 2 bases, there was a span of 3 bases. CDR3 protein: CASSLVAGNTIYF. The CDR3 DNA follows: TGTGCCAGCAGCTTAGTAGCTGGAAACACCATATATTTT.

This chain uses TRBV28 with TRBJ2-7; TRBD1 agrees at 7 bases. The V and J ends lost 5 bases and 5 bases, in that order; junction bases with no gene match: 3. This CDR3 is built from 12 residues. The germline V gene encodes CDR1 MDHEN and CDR2 SYDVKM. CDR3 protein: CASSTTGNEQYF. The CDR3 DNA reads as TGTGCCAGCAGTACGACAGGGAACGAGCAGTACTTC.

The rearrangement uses TRBV28 and TRBJ2-3; a weak D match, TRBD2 (6 bases). The CDR3 extends over 14 amino acids. V lost 2 bases and J lost 3, with 9 bases in between. CDR1 is MDHEN and CDR2 is SYDVKM in the germline V gene. The CDR3 DNA reads TGTGCCAGCAGTTTAGGGGGGAGTACAGATACGCAGTATTTT. As protein: CASSLGGSTDTQYF. Combining the CDR3 with reference TRBV28 and TRBJ2-3 gives the whole variable domain DVKVTQSSRYLVKRTGEKVFLECVQDMDHENMFWYRQDPGLGLRLIYFSYDVKMKEKGDIPEGYSVSREKKERFSLILESASTNQTSMYLCASSLGGSTDTQYFGPGTRLTVL.

This clone was seen a handful of times. The rearrangement uses TRBV9 and TRBJ2-1; tentatively, D is TRBD2 (6 bases). Germline-derived CDR1 and CDR2 are SGDLS and YYNGEE. Trimming left V 4 bases short and J 3 bases short, with 14 bases between. The CDR3 spans 15 residues. The CDR3 region has the DNA TGTGCCAGCAGCCCACGGACTATGGACTACAATGAGCAGTTCTTC. Its protein product is CASSPRTMDYNEQFF. The full variable domain, in which reference TRBV9 and TRBJ2-1 provide the parts outside the CDR3, is DSGVTQTPKHLITATGQRVTLRCSPRSGDLSVYWYQQSLDQGLQFLIQYYNGEERAKGNILERFSAQQFPDLHSELNLSSLELGDSALYFCASSPRTMDYNEQFFGPGTRLTVL.